Shown below are 8 T cell receptor beta chains from a single sample sequenced in a study of control samples from healthy donors and cancer patients (dated by TCRdb to the early 2020s). The library came from the immunoSEQ multiplex PCR assay. This immuneACCESS table, as held by TCRdb, lists in-frame sequences with V and J called but not all clones. Of the missing ones, under half trace to an unresolved V gene in checked studies; the others have no known cause. The sample data list about 170,000 clones, and 80% to 95% of these were observed just once. Over 4% of the sample goes to the ten largest clones. Sequencing was carried out using blood. The receptors were sampled from a woman aged 60-75 years in good health.

The chain links TRBV6-6 to TRBJ2-5; 10 bases are a match to TRBD2. The germline V gene encodes CDR1 MNHNY and CDR2 SVGAGI (reference sequence). The length of the CDR3 is 16 residues. V shed 5 bases and J 5 bases; nucleotides not matched to a gene: 11. CDR3 in amino acids: CASSRPGLAIPETQYF. In DNA form, the CDR3 reads TGTGCCAGCAGTAGGCCGGGACTAGCGATTCCGGAGACCCAGTACTTC.

The chain has TRBV15 and TRBJ1-1; no firm D call. Between the trimmed V and J ends, which lost 3 bases and 4 bases, there was a span of 9 bases. CDR3 size: 13 residues. In germline, CDR1 is LNHNV, CDR2 YYDKDF (reference sequence). The CDR3 protein is CATSSRGSTEAFF. DNA of the CDR3: TGTGCCACCAGCAGTCGAGGGAGCACTGAAGCTTTCTTT.

This chain joins TRBV10-3 and TRBJ1-1; D is unclear. Trimming took 11 bases from V and 2 from J, leaving 9 bases between them. This CDR3 is built from 11 residues. Germline values: CDR1 ENHRY, CDR2 SYGVKD. CDR3 region: CAPVDNTEAFF. CDR3 nucleotides: TGTGCCCCGGTGGATAACACTGAAGCTTTCTTT.

This chain uses TRBV15 with TRBJ1-1; D remains unclear. The germline CDR1 and CDR2 sequences are LNHNV and YYDKDF (reference sequence). The CDR3 sequence is 14 residues long. V was pared by 5 bases and J by 4 bases, with 14 bases between. CDR3 amino acids: CATSWRRAGTEAFF. The CDR3 nucleotides are TGTGCCACCAGCTGGAGACGGGCGGGCACTGAAGCTTTCTTT. Looking up the rest from reference TRBV15 and TRBJ1-1 gives the full variable domain: DAMVIQNPRYQVTQFGKPVTLSCSQTLNHNVMYWYQQKSSQAPKLLFHYYDKDFNNEADTPDNFQSRRPNTSFCFLDIRSPGLGDTAMYLCATSWRRAGTEAFFGQGTRLTVV.

The genes are TRBV6-6 and TRBJ2-5, with D possibly being TRBD1 or TRBD2 (5 bases each). V lost 6 bases to trimming and J lost 4 bases, with 15 bases between them. CDR1 and CDR2 from the germline V gene are MNHNY and SVGAGI (reference sequence). This CDR3 has 14 residues. The CDR3: CASSLNRDLETQYF. The CDR3 DNA sequence: TGTGCCAGCAGCTTAAACCGGGACCTAGAGACCCAGTACTTC.

The chain is built from TRBV12-3 or TRBV12-4 and TRBJ2-5; D unresolved. The CDR3 consists of 12 residues. V was trimmed by 5 bases and J by 7 bases, leaving 11 bases between them. CDR3 residues: CASSPPPGTQYF. The CDR3 DNA is TGTGCCAGCAGTCCCCCGCCGGGGACCCAGTACTTC.

A note on this clone: The germline gene is not matched at one end of the junction; a read error may be the cause. The rearrangement uses TRBV7-3 and TRBJ1-2, with TRBD1 matching over 9 bases. The CDR3 contains 13 residues. Germline loops: CDR1 SGHTA, CDR2 FQGTGA. The DNA of the CDR3 is TGTGCCAGCAGCTCAAACCGGGACAGGGTAATCTCCTTC. Residues: CASSSNRDRVISF.

This sequence joins TRBV7-2 and TRBJ1-4; TRBD1 matches at 7 bases. The V segment lost 6 bases and the J segment 7 bases; nucleotides outside the gene matches: 14. The CDR3 sequence is 16 residues long. Germline V gives CDR1 SGHTA, CDR2 FQGNSA. CDR3 amino acids: CASSLGRGGAGEKLFF. In DNA form, the CDR3 reads TGTGCCAGCAGTTTGGGCCGAGGGGGCGCGGGTGAAAAACTGTTTTTT.